This entry lists 32 T cell receptor beta chains sequenced from one sample in a study of cytomegalovirus exposure and HLA in healthy donors (dated by TCRdb to the late 2010s). Library construction relied on the immunoSEQ multiplex PCR assay. The immuneACCESS repertoire file appears here via TCRdb, limited to in-frame rearrangements. These files lack a portion of the clones; in checked studies, under half of the deficit traces to unresolved V genes, and the cause of the others is not known. The sample contains roughly 100,000 clones, approximately 95% of them found a single time. Jointly, the top ten make up 0.8% to 0.9% of the sample. Source material: PBMCs. The receptors were sampled from a woman in her late teens or twenties in good health and CMV-seronegative.

V is TRBV7-6 and J is TRBJ1-6; 8 bases are shared with TRBD1. V shed 3 bases, J shed 9 bases, and the junction held 4 bases outside the gene matches. Germline V gene lookup returns CDR1 SGHVS and CDR2 FNYEAQ. CDR3 length equals 14 residues. CDR3 region: CASSFQGAGSPLHF. In DNA, the CDR3 is TGTGCCAGCAGCTTTCAGGGGGCTGGTTCACCCCTCCACTTT.

The CDR3 bases are TGCGCCAGTTCAGGGGGCGACGGCAATCAGCCCCAGCATTTT. Translated, it gives CASSGGDGNQPQHF. This sequence joins TRBV10-2 and TRBJ1-5, with 8 bases matching TRBD1. Germline V gives CDR1 WSHSY, CDR2 SAAADI. The CDR3 runs to 14 residues. The V segment lost 9 bases and the J segment 2 bases; nucleotides outside the gene matches: 6.

The rearrangement links TRBV11-2 to TRBJ1-2; perhaps TRBD1 as D (6 bases). Looked up from germline, CDR1 is SGHAT and CDR2 is FQNNGV. The CDR3 runs 16 residues. Trimming removed 5 bases from V and 2 bases from J, with 18 bases in between. The chain's CDR3 is CASSPGVGQPNYGYTF. DNA of the CDR3: TGTGCCAGCAGCCCAGGGGTAGGGCAGCCCAACTATGGCTACACCTTC.

The chain recombines TRBV9 with TRBJ1-2; D unresolved. The CDR3 is made up of 13 amino acids. The V end lost 2 bases, the J end lost 10 bases, and 15 bases lay between the germline ends. From germline, CDR1 is SGDLS and CDR2 YYNGEE. This CDR3 is CASSVFTDGNYTF. The CDR3 DNA reads as TGTGCCAGCAGCGTTTTTACAGACGGGAACTACACCTTC.

This chain joins TRBV19 and TRBJ2-5, with 9 bases that match TRBD1. V lost 5 bases and J lost 5; bases outside the gene matches: 9. Germline CDR1 is LNHDA and CDR2 is SQIVND (reference sequence). The CDR3 is made up of 15 amino acids. CDR3 in amino acids: CASSPRDREVETQYF. CDR3 sequence (DNA): TGTGCCAGTAGTCCCCGGGACAGGGAAGTGGAGACCCAGTACTTC.

CDR3 sequence: CASSLGGPYNEQFF. As DNA, the CDR3 is TGTGCCAGCAGCTTGGGGGGGCCTTACAATGAGCAGTTCTTC. The V gene is TRBV5-4, the J gene TRBJ2-1, with D possibly TRBD1 on 6 matching bases. The germline CDR1 and CDR2 sequences are SGHNT and YYREEE (reference sequence). Deletions cut 0 bases from V and 4 bases from J, with 8 bases between. This CDR3 has 14 amino acids.

Note on this clone: Other DNA sequences from this sample encode an identical CDR3 as well. The rearrangement uses TRBV2 and TRBJ2-3, with 12 bases identical to TRBD2. After removal of 5 bases from V and 3 bases from J, the junction contained 3 bases not matched to a gene. CDR3 size: 15 residues. Germline CDR1 SNHLY, CDR2 FYNNEI. The CDR3 bases are TGTGCCAGCAGTAGGCTAGCGGGGGGGACAGATACGCAGTATTTT. Residues: CASSRLAGGTDTQYF.

The V gene is TRBV27, the J gene TRBJ2-7, with 10 bases fitting TRBD2. Per germline, CDR1 MNHEY and CDR2 SMNVEV (reference sequence). V was clipped by 3 bases and J by 3 bases; unmatched bases: 2. CDR3 length: 14 amino acids. In DNA, the CDR3 is TGTGCCAGCAGTTTGATAGCGGGAGGCTACGAGCAGTACTTC. Protein: CASSLIAGGYEQYF.

This chain links TRBV27 with TRBJ2-1, with D unresolved. The CDR3 contains 14 residues. V lost 7 bases to trimming and J lost 4 bases, with 14 bases between them. Germline V gene lookup returns CDR1 MNHEY and CDR2 SMNVEV (reference sequence). DNA of the CDR3: TGTGCCAGCAACAGACACACCGCGTACAATGAGCAGTTCTTC. Translation gives CASNRHTAYNEQFF.

Only a few counts were recorded for this clone. This rearrangement joins TRBV6-6 to TRBJ1-4; D is possibly TRBD1 (6 bases). Germline-derived CDR1 and CDR2 are MNHNY and SVGAGI (reference sequence). The CDR3 sequence is 14 residues long. Deletions cut 4 bases from V and 4 bases from J, with 10 bases between. CDR3 sequence: CASSFGQFNEKLFF. CDR3 nucleotide sequence: TGTGCCAGCAGTTTCGGACAGTTTAATGAAAAACTGTTTTTT.

The chain has TRBV30 and TRBJ1-1; maybe TRBD1 (5 bases). The CDR3 consists of 14 residues. V dropped 0 bases and J dropped 5 bases, with 13 bases sitting between them. The germline CDR1 and CDR2 sequences are GTSNPN and SVGIG (reference sequence). CDR3 protein: CAWSVGRVGTEAFF. DNA for the CDR3: TGTGCCTGGAGTGTAGGCAGGGTAGGGACTGAAGCTTTCTTT.

The chain joins TRBV2 to TRBJ1-2; D uncertain. Germline V gene data show CDR1 as SNHLY and CDR2 as FYNNEI. Trimming cost V 3 bases and J 8 bases, with 7 bases left between them. This CDR3 region has 11 residues. The CDR3 nucleotides read TGTGCCAGCAGTGATTTGTCGGGCTACACCTTC. It encodes CASSDLSGYTF.

This chain joins TRBV27 and TRBJ2-1; D may be TRBD2 (6 bases). Looked up from germline, CDR1 is MNHEY and CDR2 is SMNVEV (reference sequence). Trimming removed 6 bases from V and 8 bases from J, with 20 bases in between. This CDR3 is 15 amino acids long. Here the CDR3 reads CASSPPGSPVDEQFF. In DNA, the CDR3 is TGTGCCAGCAGCCCCCCCGGGAGCCCTGTGGATGAGCAGTTCTTC.

The chain uses TRBV4-2 and TRBJ2-7, with TRBD1 as a possible D gene (6 bases). The germline CDR1 and CDR2 sequences are LGHNA and YNFKEQ. The CDR3 sequence is 13 residues long. Trimming left V 4 bases short and J 6 bases short, with 13 bases between. The DNA of the CDR3 is TGTGCCAGCAGCCGGACAGCCGGGCTCGAGCAGTACTTC. It encodes CASSRTAGLEQYF.

This rearrangement joins TRBV5-1 to TRBJ1-2; 7 bases map to TRBD1. The CDR3 length is 17 residues. In germline, CDR1 is SGHRS, CDR2 YFSETQ. The junction had 18 bases not matched to a gene; V was cut back by 3 bases and J by 7 bases. The CDR3 DNA follows: TGCGCCAGCAGCTCGACTTCGGACAGGCGGCTTCGTATTGGCTACACCTTC. This translates into CASSSTSDRRLRIGYTF.

The CDR3 protein is CASSQEPSGRNEQFF. The CDR3 nucleotides read TGTGCCAGCAGCCAAGAACCTAGCGGGAGAAATGAGCAGTTCTTC. This rearrangement joins TRBV4-2 to TRBJ2-1, with 10 bases matching TRBD2. This CDR3 comprises 15 residues. The V gene end was trimmed by 0 bases and the J gene end by 7 bases; junction bases not matched to a gene: 3. The germline V gene has CDR1 LGHNA and CDR2 YNFKEQ.

V is TRBV15 and J is TRBJ2-7; tentative D call: TRBD1 (6 bases). The germline gives CDR1 LNHNV, CDR2 YYDKDF (reference sequence). The CDR3 has 13 amino acids. Trimming left V 0 bases short and J 3 bases short, with 6 bases between. The CDR3 is CATSRDRGYEQYF. The CDR3 nucleotides are TGTGCCACCAGCAGAGACAGGGGCTACGAGCAGTACTTC.

This sequence joins TRBV7-9 and TRBJ2-3; 10 bases are a match to TRBD2. The V gene end was trimmed by 2 bases and the J gene end by 4 bases; junction bases not matched to a gene: 3. CDR3 length equals 15 residues. Germline V gives CDR1 SEHNR, CDR2 FQNEAQ (reference sequence). The CDR3 nucleotides read TGTGCCAGCAGCTTATCCGGACTAGCGGCAGATACGCAGTATTTT. Its translation: CASSLSGLAADTQYF.

The chain uses TRBV5-6 and TRBJ1-4; D remains unclear. Trimming took off 0 bases at V and 4 bases at J, with 19 bases between the two ends. The CDR3 is made up of 18 amino acids. In germline, CDR1 is SGHDT, CDR2 YYEEEE. In DNA, the CDR3 is TGTGCCAGCAGCTTGGGGGTGCGACTTTTCTTAAATAATGAAAAACTGTTTTTT. Residues: CASSLGVRLFLNNEKLFF.

The CDR3, as DNA: TGTGCCAGCAGTAGCGGGGGGCCTTACGAGCAGTACTTC. As protein: CASSSGGPYEQYF. This chain links TRBV7-2 with TRBJ2-7; 10 nucleotides align to TRBD2. Germline assignment: CDR1 SGHTA and CDR2 FQGNSA. With 6 bases clipped from V and 4 bases from J, the junction kept 3 bases outside the gene matches. This CDR3 spans 13 amino acids.

The chain joins TRBV9 to TRBJ2-7, with 9 bases that match TRBD1. From germline, CDR1 is SGDLS and CDR2 YYNGEE. CDR3 length: 14 residues. Trimming at V came to 3 bases and at J to 3 bases, leaving 4 bases not matched to a gene. This chain's CDR3 is CASSASDRGYEQYF. The CDR3 DNA follows: TGTGCCAGCAGCGCCTCGGACAGGGGCTACGAGCAGTACTTC.

The chain couples TRBV7-8 to TRBJ2-5; D might be TRBD1 (5 bases). This CDR3 is built from 15 residues. Trimming pared 3 bases from V and 0 bases from J, leaving 11 bases between. The germline V gene encodes CDR1 SGHVS and CDR2 FQNEAQ. CDR3 nucleotides: TGTGCCAGCAGCTTTAACAAGGGGTACCAAGAGACCCAGTACTTC. Amino acid sequence: CASSFNKGYQETQYF.

This clone has only one observation. The chain couples TRBV5-4 to TRBJ2-7; 11 bases line up with TRBD2. The CDR3 runs to 15 residues. V trimming: 3 bases; J trimming: 2 bases; junction bases outside the gene matches: 4. Germline V gives CDR1 SGHNT, CDR2 YYREEE (reference sequence). CDR3: CASSSRLAGTYEQYF. The CDR3 DNA reads as TGTGCCAGCAGCTCAAGACTAGCGGGGACCTACGAGCAGTACTTC.

The chain combines TRBV6-4 with TRBJ2-1, with D perhaps matching TRBD2 (6 bases). CDR1 and CDR2 (germline): MRHNA, SNTAGT. The CDR3 runs 14 residues. V lost 5 bases and J 6 bases, leaving 14 bases between the germline ends. The CDR3 loop is CASSSLAESNEQFF. The DNA of the CDR3 is TGTGCCAGCAGTAGTTTAGCGGAGAGCAATGAGCAGTTCTTC.

V usage is TRBV29-1 and J usage is TRBJ2-3, with 7 bases fitting TRBD1. Germline V lookup: CDR1 SQVTM, CDR2 ANQGSEA. The CDR3 is 18 amino acids. With V trimmed by 0 bases and J by 3 bases, 15 bases remained unmatched. The CDR3 is CSVEEGQNREGRTDTQYF. The CDR3 nucleotides read TGCAGCGTTGAAGAGGGACAGAACAGGGAAGGTCGAACAGATACGCAGTATTTT.

V gene TRBV7-2 combines with J gene TRBJ2-3, with D hard to call. Germline values: CDR1 SGHTA, CDR2 FQGNSA. The CDR3 extends over 12 amino acids. The ends were cut back, 4 bases at V and 4 bases at J, with 6 bases in the middle. This chain's CDR3 is CASSYISDTQYF. The DNA for the CDR3 is TGTGCCAGCAGCTATATCTCAGATACGCAGTATTTT.

The chain carries TRBV5-1 and TRBJ2-1; TRBD2 agrees at 8 bases. From germline, CDR1 is SGHRS and CDR2 YFSETQ. V shed 2 bases, J shed 0 bases, and the junction held 1 base outside the gene matches. The CDR3 has 15 residues. CDR3 residues: CASSFTSGSYNEQFF. CDR3 sequence (DNA): TGCGCCAGCAGCTTTACTAGCGGCTCCTACAATGAGCAGTTCTTC. Drawing the rest from reference TRBV5-1 and TRBJ2-1, the complete variable domain is KAGVTQTPRYLIKTRGQQVTLSCSPISGHRSVSWYQQTPGQGLQFLFEYFSETQRNKGNFPGRFSGRQFSNSRSEMNVSTLELGDSALYLCASSFTSGSYNEQFFGPGTRLTVL.

The chain combines TRBV4-1 with TRBJ1-5; 8 nucleotides align to TRBD1. The CDR3 spans 15 residues. V lost 5 bases and J lost 2; bases outside the gene matches: 5. The germline V gene encodes CDR1 MGHRA and CDR2 YSYEKL. The CDR3 region has the DNA TGCGCCAGCAGCAGAGGACAGGGTGGCAATCAGCCCCAGCATTTT. Translating gives CASSRGQGGNQPQHF.

The chain has TRBV19 and TRBJ1-2; TRBD1 aligns across 10 bases. V lost 5 bases to trimming and J lost 5 bases; unmatched junction nucleotides: 5. The CDR3 contains 14 residues. Germline loops: CDR1 LNHDA, CDR2 SQIVND (reference sequence). The CDR3 spells CASSGGTGAYGYTF. The DNA of the CDR3 is TGTGCCAGTAGTGGGGGGACAGGGGCTTATGGCTACACCTTC.

The rearrangement links TRBV6-5 to TRBJ2-7; perhaps TRBD1 as D (5 bases). Germline CDR1 and CDR2: MNHEY and SVGAGI. This CDR3 has 16 amino acids. The V and J ends lost 3 bases and 2 bases respectively, with 17 bases between them. The CDR3 here is CASSYSGFPTAYEQYF. The DNA of the CDR3 is TGTGCCAGCAGTTATTCAGGGTTCCCAACGGCCTACGAGCAGTACTTC.

The V gene is TRBV15, the J gene TRBJ2-7, with D hard to call. The CDR3 length is 14 residues. The germline V gene has CDR1 LNHNV and CDR2 YYDKDF (reference sequence). The V end was cut by 5 bases, the J end by 0 bases, with 11 bases between. The DNA for the CDR3 is TGTGCCACCAGCCCCGAGCCCGGCTCCTACGAGCAGTACTTC. Its protein product is CATSPEPGSYEQYF. Together with reference TRBV15 and TRBJ2-7, the CDR3 gives the full variable domain: DAMVIQNPRYQVTQFGKPVTLSCSQTLNHNVMYWYQQKSSQAPKLLFHYYDKDFNNEADTPDNFQSRRPNTSFCFLDIRSPGLGDTAMYLCATSPEPGSYEQYFGPGTRLTVT.

This rearrangement joins TRBV6-1 to TRBJ1-1, with 8 bases identical to TRBD1. This CDR3 is built from 17 residues. Germline V gene data show CDR1 as MNHNS and CDR2 as SASEGT. V dropped 4 bases and J dropped 0; count of bases not matched to a gene: 10. The CDR3 DNA reads as TGTGCCAGCAGTGGGGGGGGGACAGGCTATTTGAACACTGAAGCTTTCTTT. The encoded protein is CASSGGGTGYLNTEAFF.